These 6 T cell receptor beta chains originate from one sample sequenced in a study of beta chain features in type 1 diabetes. Expressed TCRB transcripts were sequenced after all isolated RNA was converted to cDNA. Generated by immunoSEQ multiplex PCR, the TCRdb table keeps only in-frame clones and is missing some. The repertoire includes about 230,000 clones, 9.6% of them detected once, and under 0.035% sits in the top ten. Material for sequencing was naive CD4+ T cells from blood. The origin of the receptors is a woman aged 18-29 years in good health.

A few counts support this clone. This chain uses TRBV5-1 with TRBJ2-4; D remains ambiguous. The CDR3 sequence is 13 residues long. Per germline, CDR1 SGHRS and CDR2 YFSETQ. Trimming took off 0 bases at V and 6 bases at J, with 7 bases between the two ends. CDR3 residues: CASSLELGNIQYF. CDR3 sequence (DNA): TGCGCCAGCAGCTTGGAGCTTGGAAACATTCAGTACTTC.

The genes are TRBV10-3 and TRBJ1-5, with a weak D call TRBD1 (6 bases). The V gene lost 1 base and the J gene lost 9 bases, with 16 bases spanning the gap. The CDR3 totals 15 residues. Germline CDR1 reads ENHRY; CDR2 reads SYGVKD. The CDR3 sequence is CAISEWKRGSAPQHF. The CDR3 bases are TGTGCCATCAGTGAGTGGAAGAGGGGGAGTGCGCCCCAGCATTTT.

The rearrangement uses TRBV4-1 and TRBJ2-2; TRBD2 aligns across 8 bases. The CDR3 is 18 residues long. Germline lookup yields CDR1 MGHRA and CDR2 YSYEKL. Trimming removed 1 base from V and 1 base from J; junction bases left unmatched: 8. The CDR3 here is CASSQGPGGVRNTGELFF. Here the CDR3 DNA reads TGCGCCAGCAGCCAAGGCCCGGGGGGGGTCCGGAACACCGGGGAGCTGTTTTTT.

The chain couples TRBV11-2 to TRBJ2-7, with 9 bases aligning to TRBD1. Germline CDR1 and CDR2: SGHAT and FQNNGV. The junction had 8 bases not matched to a gene; V was cut back by 5 bases and J by 6 bases. This CDR3 has 14 residues. The CDR3 bases are TGTGCCAGCAGCCCAAGGACAGGGGAAAGCGAGCAGTACTTC. It yields the protein CASSPRTGESEQYF.

This clone was seen a handful of times. The V and J genes are TRBV6-6 and TRBJ2-7, with D tentatively TRBD2 (6 bases). Per germline, CDR1 MNHNY and CDR2 SVGAGI (reference sequence). Trimming took off 6 bases at V and 6 bases at J, with 9 bases between the two ends. This CDR3 contains 11 residues. The CDR3 sequence: CASRRAGEQYF. Here the CDR3 DNA reads TGTGCCAGCAGGCGAGCGGGCGAGCAGTACTTC.

This clone was detected only a few times. The V call is TRBV2, the J call TRBJ1-2, with D uncertain. This CDR3 spans 15 amino acids. Germline V lookup: CDR1 SNHLY, CDR2 FYNNEI. V was trimmed by 8 bases and J by 1 base, leaving 17 bases between them. CDR3 protein: CASVLAETLNYGYTF. CDR3 DNA sequence: TGTGCCAGCGTTCTCGCGGAGACCCTTAACTATGGCTACACCTTC.